The 25 T cell receptor beta chains below all came from one sample that was sequenced in a study of blood T cell repertoires in COVID-19. Method: immunoSEQ multiplex PCR; TCRdb's copy keeps in-frame clones and lacks some. The sample consists of a few hundred thousand clones, over 75% of them appearing once. The specimen sequenced was PBMCs or T cells enriched from blood (not recorded which). These receptors originate from a middle-aged man in a cohort exposed to, infected with or recovered from COVID-19 (not recorded which).

This clone appeared once. V is TRBV5-6 and J is TRBJ1-6; possible D gene TRBD1, 6 bases. Deletions cut 0 bases from V and 6 bases from J, with 10 bases between. The germline V gene has CDR1 SGHDT and CDR2 YYEEEE. The CDR3 loop spans 15 amino acids. The DNA of the CDR3 is TGTGCCAGCAGCTTGGTAGGGGGTCGTAATTCACCCCTCCACTTT. It codes for CASSLVGGRNSPLHF.

This chain links TRBV19 with TRBJ2-3; weak D call: TRBD2 (7 bases). Trimming took off 4 bases at V and 4 bases at J, with 21 bases between the two ends. The V gene's germline CDR1 is LNHDA and CDR2 SQIVND (reference sequence). This CDR3 contains 17 residues. This chain's CDR3 is CASSTRPYGGAADTQYF. In DNA form, the CDR3 reads TGTGCCAGTAGTACCCGTCCCTATGGGGGGGCCGCAGATACGCAGTATTTT.

Points on this clone: This same CDR3 is encoded by further DNA sequences in the sample. The J gene is TRBJ1-5, the V gene TRBV30, with TRBD1 matching 8 bases. The CDR3 consists of 13 residues. Germline V lookup: CDR1 GTSNPN, CDR2 SVGIG (reference sequence). Trimming cost V 3 bases and J 7 bases; bases outside gene matches: 5. The CDR3 region is CAWSGQGGQPQHF. The CDR3, as DNA: TGTGCCTGGAGCGGACAGGGAGGACAGCCCCAGCATTTT.

The V and J genes are TRBV11-2 and TRBJ2-7, with TRBD2 matching 9 bases. CDR1 and CDR2 from the germline V gene are SGHAT and FQNNGV. This CDR3 is 16 amino acids long. The ends lost 3 bases at V and 1 base at J; junction bases unmatched: 7. CDR3 nucleotide sequence: TGTGCCAGCAGCTTCGTGGCGGGAGGGCCGTCCTACGAGCAGTACTTC. Its translation: CASSFVAGGPSYEQYF.

This sequence joins TRBV11-2 and TRBJ2-1; the D is unclear. Per the germline V gene, CDR1 is SGHAT and CDR2 is FQNNGV. This CDR3 has 12 amino acids. Between the trimmed V and J ends, which lost 2 bases and 8 bases, there was a span of 7 bases. This CDR3 is CASSLRGDEQFF. The CDR3 nucleotides are TGTGCCAGCAGCTTACGCGGAGATGAGCAGTTCTTC.

V and J are TRBV30 and TRBJ2-3; 9 bases align to TRBD2. The CDR3 extends over 15 amino acids. Germline V CDR1 and CDR2: GTSNPN, SVGIG (reference sequence). V trimming: 1 base; J trimming: 3 bases; junction bases outside the gene matches: 5. The CDR3: CAWSGAGGTTDTQYF. CDR3 nucleotide sequence: TGTGCCTGGAGTGGAGCGGGAGGAACAACAGATACGCAGTATTTT.

The chain uses TRBV5-3 and TRBJ2-1; 14 nucleotides align to TRBD2. TRBV5-3 is an open reading frame whose function is uncertain. V was clipped by 2 bases and J by 8 bases; unmatched bases: 9. The CDR3 length is 17 residues. As DNA, the CDR3 is TGTGCCAGAAGCTTTTCTGGGACTAGCGGGAGTCGCCATGAGCAGTTCTTC. This gives the protein CARSFSGTSGSRHEQFF.

This chain uses TRBV3-1 (or the pseudogene TRBV3-2) with TRBJ2-1; D gene uncertain. The germline CDR1 and CDR2 sequences are LGHDT and YNNKEL (reference sequence). The V gene lost 0 bases and the J gene lost 10 bases, with 13 bases spanning the gap. There are 14 residues in the CDR3. DNA of the CDR3: TGTGCCAGCAGCCAAGATGCGGCAGTTCGGGAGCAGTTCTTC. Residues: CASSQDAAVREQFF.

The chain uses TRBV10-3 and TRBJ2-1; 12 nucleotides line up with TRBD2. The CDR3 is 13 amino acids. V lost 7 bases to trimming and J lost 8 bases; unmatched junction nucleotides: 3. Germline assignment: CDR1 ENHRY and CDR2 SYGVKD. The DNA for the CDR3 is TGTGCCATCAAGGCTAGCGGGAGGGATGAGCAGTTCTTC. Translated, it gives CAIKASGRDEQFF.

The chain combines TRBV19 with TRBJ2-1; D not certain. Trimming took 7 bases from V and 0 from J, leaving 16 bases between them. This CDR3 spans 16 amino acids. Germline lookup yields CDR1 LNHDA and CDR2 SQIVND (reference sequence). The DNA of the CDR3 is TGTGCCAGTATCTCGGGTCCTAGAAGCTCCTACAATGAGCAGTTCTTC. Amino acid sequence: CASISGPRSSYNEQFF.

The chain uses TRBV3-1 (or the pseudogene TRBV3-2) and TRBJ1-4, with unresolved D. The CDR3 is 16 residues long. From germline, CDR1 is LGHDT and CDR2 YNNKEL (reference sequence). Trimming removed 2 bases from V and 3 bases from J, with 13 bases in between. The CDR3 bases are TGTGCCAGCAGCCAAATCCGGAGGAGGGCTAATGAAAAACTGTTTTTT. It is translated as CASSQIRRRANEKLFF.

Remarks on this clone: The identical CDR3 is also encoded by other nucleotide sequences in the sample. This chain joins TRBV6-5 and TRBJ1-5, with D perhaps matching TRBD1 (6 bases). V was cut by 4 bases and J by 4 bases, with 8 bases left in between. Germline CDR1 MNHEY, CDR2 SVGAGI. The CDR3 extends over 13 amino acids. As DNA, the CDR3 is TGTGCCAGCAGTTGGGACATTAATCAGCCCCAGCATTTT. Translation gives CASSWDINQPQHF.

The chain combines TRBV9 with TRBJ2-2; D is ambiguous. The CDR3 runs to 17 residues. CDR1 is SGDLS, CDR2 YYNGEE, per germline. The V end lost 0 bases, the J end lost 4 bases, and 16 bases lay between the germline ends. The chain's CDR3 is CASSVVSSFSTTGELFF. For the CDR3, the DNA is TGTGCCAGCAGCGTAGTGTCCTCGTTCTCTACCACCGGGGAGCTGTTTTTT.

The gene calls are TRBV15 and TRBJ2-7; the match to TRBD2 covers 7 bases. The CDR3 sequence is 15 residues long. Trimming removed 0 bases from V and 5 bases from J; junction bases left unmatched: 7. CDR1 and CDR2 (germline): LNHNV, YYDKDF (reference sequence). The CDR3 nucleotides read TGTGCCACCAGCAGAGATGCTAGCGGAGACCACGAGCAGTACTTC. Encoded protein: CATSRDASGDHEQYF.

This rearrangement joins TRBV14 to TRBJ2-7; D ambiguous. Germline loops: CDR1 SGHDN, CDR2 FVKESK. The CDR3 is made up of 12 amino acids. V lost 3 bases to trimming and J lost 2 bases, with 5 bases between them. CDR3 protein: CASSHLTYEQYF. CDR3 DNA sequence: TGTGCCAGCAGCCATCTTACCTACGAGCAGTACTTC.

J is TRBJ2-7 and V is TRBV30; the match to TRBD1 covers 9 bases. The trim removed 3 bases at V and 0 bases at J, leaving 9 bases unmatched. CDR1 and CDR2 from the germline V gene are GTSNPN and SVGIG (reference sequence). The CDR3 consists of 16 residues. Written as DNA, the CDR3 is TGTGCCTGGAGAAGGGTCGGGACAGGGAGCTCCTACGAGCAGTACTTC. This sequence encodes CAWRRVGTGSSYEQYF.

The V and J genes are TRBV19 and TRBJ1-2; 9 nucleotides match TRBD1. From germline, CDR1 is LNHDA and CDR2 SQIVND (reference sequence). The CDR3 covers 15 residues. V lost 5 bases, J lost 4 bases, and 8 bases stayed unmatched. CDR3 sequence (DNA): TGTGCCAGTAGTGGTTACGGGACAGGGACCTATGGCTACACCTTC. Its translation: CASSGYGTGTYGYTF.

The chain carries TRBV5-1 and TRBJ2-2; 8 positions agree with TRBD2. The CDR3 runs to 17 residues. After removal of 3 bases from V and 4 bases from J, the junction contained 11 bases not matched to a gene. Germline assignment: CDR1 SGHRS and CDR2 YFSETQ. The CDR3: CASSWLAGGTFTGELFF. The CDR3 DNA follows: TGCGCCAGCAGCTGGTTGGCGGGAGGAACGTTCACCGGGGAGCTGTTTTTT.

This clone was seen many times. The chain is built from TRBV6-4 and TRBJ1-3; D perhaps matches TRBD1 (5 bases). CDR3 length: 13 amino acids. Deletions cut 2 bases from V and 4 bases from J, with 6 bases between. Germline assignment: CDR1 MRHNA and CDR2 SNTAGT. The chain's CDR3 is CASSDRGGNTIYF. The CDR3 DNA reads as TGTGCCAGCAGTGACAGGGGCGGAAACACCATATATTTT.

This clone was recorded only once. The J gene is TRBJ2-7, the V gene TRBV3-1 (or the pseudogene TRBV3-2); 8 bases map to TRBD1. CDR1 and CDR2 from the germline V gene are LGHDT and YNNKEL (reference sequence). This CDR3 has 16 residues. V lost 1 base, J lost 6 bases, and 11 bases stayed unmatched. The CDR3 DNA reads TGTGCCAGCAGCCAAGGTCCAGGGGGCGCGGTTCGCGAGCAGTACTTC. This codes for CASSQGPGGAVREQYF.

For the CDR3, the DNA is TGCGCCAGCAGCCCAGGGGACCTACGCTCTGGAAACACCATATATTTT. It encodes CASSPGDLRSGNTIYF. V and J are TRBV5-1 and TRBJ1-3; D may be TRBD1 (6 bases). Germline loops: CDR1 SGHRS, CDR2 YFSETQ. There are 16 residues in the CDR3. V dropped 4 bases and J dropped 0 bases, with 14 bases sitting between them.

The chain uses TRBV19 and TRBJ2-7; 9 bases map to TRBD2. The junction had 3 bases not matched to a gene; V was cut back by 2 bases and J by 4 bases. The CDR3 totals 14 residues. The germline CDR1 and CDR2 sequences are LNHDA and SQIVND (reference sequence). CDR3 sequence (DNA): TGTGCCAGTAGTATAAGACTAGCGGTATACGAGCAGTACTTC. It translates to CASSIRLAVYEQYF.

The chain recombines TRBV7-9 with TRBJ2-3; 11 bases are a match to TRBD2. With V trimmed by 5 bases and J by 4 bases, 5 bases remained unmatched. CDR1 is SEHNR and CDR2 is FQNEAQ in the germline V gene (reference sequence). The CDR3 spans 15 residues. The CDR3 region has the DNA TGTGCCAGCAGCCGGACTAGCGGGTACTCAGATACGCAGTATTTT. Its protein is CASSRTSGYSDTQYF.

The chain joins TRBV4-1 to TRBJ2-7, with 11 bases aligning to TRBD2. The CDR3 runs to 18 residues. The germline gives CDR1 MGHRA, CDR2 YSYEKL. Trimming cost V 1 base and J 2 bases; bases outside gene matches: 10. The CDR3 coding sequence is TGCGCCAGCAGCCAAGCCACCCCGACGACTAGCGGGGCCTACGAGCAGTACTTC. As protein: CASSQATPTTSGAYEQYF.

This clone occurred a few times. The chain employs TRBV7-8 and TRBJ1-1, with TRBD1 as a possible D gene (5 bases). Per the germline V gene, CDR1 is SGHVS and CDR2 is FQNEAQ. The V end lost 2 bases, the J end lost 6 bases, and 16 bases lay between the germline ends. CDR3 length: 15 amino acids. The CDR3 loop reads CASSLQGVGKAEAFF. The CDR3 bases are TGTGCCAGCAGCTTACAAGGGGTTGGGAAGGCTGAAGCTTTCTTT.